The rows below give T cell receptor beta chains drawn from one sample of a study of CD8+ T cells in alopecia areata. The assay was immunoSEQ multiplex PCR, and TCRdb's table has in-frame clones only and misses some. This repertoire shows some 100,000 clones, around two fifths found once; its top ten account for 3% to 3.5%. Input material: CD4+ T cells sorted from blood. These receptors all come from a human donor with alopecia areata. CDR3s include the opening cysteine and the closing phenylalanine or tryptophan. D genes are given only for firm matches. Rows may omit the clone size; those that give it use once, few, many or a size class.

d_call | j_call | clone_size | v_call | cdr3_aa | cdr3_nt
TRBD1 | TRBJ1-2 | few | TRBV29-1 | CSVRQGEYGYTF | TGCAGCGTACGACAGGGCGAATATGGCTACACCTTC
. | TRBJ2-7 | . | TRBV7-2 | CASSPDQHAYEQYF | TGTGCCAGCAGCCCGGACCAGCACGCATACGAGCAGTACTTC
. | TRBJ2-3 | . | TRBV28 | CATLGLRISTDTQYF | TGTGCCACTCTGGGCCTTCGGATTAGCACAGATACGCAGTATTTT
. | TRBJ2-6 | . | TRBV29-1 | CSVAWTSGANVLTF | TGCAGCGTTGCCTGGACCTCTGGGGCCAACGTCCTGACTTTC
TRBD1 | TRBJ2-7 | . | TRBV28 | CASTMTGGAYEQYF | TGTGCCAGCACCATGACAGGGGGCGCCTACGAGCAGTACTTC
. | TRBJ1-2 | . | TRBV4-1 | CASSRLGGGDYGYTF | TGCGCCAGCAGCCGCCTGGGGGGAGGGGACTATGGCTACACCTTC
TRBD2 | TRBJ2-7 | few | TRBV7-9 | CASSDPTGTSDYEQYF | TGTGCCAGCAGCGATCCCACCGGGACTAGCGATTACGAGCAGTACTTC
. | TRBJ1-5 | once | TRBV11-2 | CASSPNRNSNQPQHF | TGTGCCAGCAGTCCTAATAGAAATAGCAATCAGCCCCAGCATTTT
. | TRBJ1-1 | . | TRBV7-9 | CASSQNRDSEAFF | TGTGCCAGCAGCCAGAACAGGGACTCTGAAGCTTTCTTT
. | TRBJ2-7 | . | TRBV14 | CASAQAYEQYF | TGTGCCAGCGCCCAGGCCTACGAGCAGTACTTC
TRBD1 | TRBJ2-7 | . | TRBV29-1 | CSVKTGTGSAYEQYF | TGCAGCGTTAAAACCGGGACAGGTTCCGCCTACGAGCAGTACTTC
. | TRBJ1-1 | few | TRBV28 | CASSEWDTEAFF | TGTGCCAGTTCCGAGTGGGACACTGAAGCTTTCTTT
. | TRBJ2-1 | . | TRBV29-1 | CSVITRASSYNEQFF | TGCAGCGTTATTACCAGGGCCAGCTCCTACAATGAGCAGTTCTTC
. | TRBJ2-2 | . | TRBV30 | CAWGPSLNTGELFF | TGTGCCTGGGGCCCTTCTCTCAACACCGGGGAGCTGTTTTTT
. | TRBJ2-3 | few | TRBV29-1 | CSVEPAGDTQYF | TGCAGCGTTGAACCTGCCGGGGATACGCAGTATTTT
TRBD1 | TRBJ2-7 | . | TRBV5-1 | CASSSGQLYEQYF | TGCGCCAGCAGCTCGGGACAGCTCTACGAGCAGTACTTC
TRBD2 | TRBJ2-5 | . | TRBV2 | CASGLAVETQYF | TGTGCCAGCGGACTAGCGGTAGAGACCCAGTACTTC
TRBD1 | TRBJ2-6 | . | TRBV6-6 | CASSQQGNSGANVLTF | TGTGCCAGCAGTCAACAGGGGAACTCTGGGGCCAACGTCCTGACTTTC
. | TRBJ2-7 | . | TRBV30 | CAWSRYTYEQYF | TGTGCCTGGAGTCGTTACACCTACGAGCAGTACTTC
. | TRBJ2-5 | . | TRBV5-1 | CASSLFQGTETQYF | TGCGCCAGCAGCTTATTCCAGGGTACAGAGACCCAGTACTTC
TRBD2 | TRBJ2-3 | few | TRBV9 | CASSASSGRSTDTQYF | TGTGCCAGCAGCGCTTCTAGCGGACGTAGCACAGATACGCAGTATTTT
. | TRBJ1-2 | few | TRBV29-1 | CSVDANRDYGYTF | TGCAGCGTTGACGCTAACAGGGACTATGGCTACACCTTC
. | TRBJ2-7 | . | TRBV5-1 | CASSFQLSYEQYF | TGCGCCAGCAGCTTCCAGCTCTCCTACGAGCAGTACTTC
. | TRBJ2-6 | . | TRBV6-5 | CASSLDDYPF | TGTGCCAGCAGTTTAGACGATTACCCTTTC
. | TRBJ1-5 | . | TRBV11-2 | CASSLSGLDQPQHF | TGTGCCAGCAGTCTCTCCGGGTTGGATCAGCCCCAGCATTTT
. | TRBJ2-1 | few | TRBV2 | CASSAPQYNEQFF | TGTGCCTCCTCTGCCCCACAGTACAATGAGCAGTTCTTC
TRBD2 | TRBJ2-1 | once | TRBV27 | CASSLISGRGQGNEQFF | TGTGCCAGCAGCCTGATTAGCGGGAGGGGTCAGGGGAATGAGCAGTTCTTC
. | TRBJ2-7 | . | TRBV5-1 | CASSLEGGHEQYF | TGCGCCAGCAGCTTGGAGGGGGGCCACGAGCAGTACTTC
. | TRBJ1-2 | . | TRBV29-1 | CSVVPAHYGYTF | TGCAGCGTTGTGCCGGCGCACTATGGCTACACCTTC
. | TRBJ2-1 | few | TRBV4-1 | CASSHGSVLSSYNEQFF | TGCGCCAGCAGCCACGGCTCAGTATTGAGCTCCTACAATGAGCAGTTCTTC
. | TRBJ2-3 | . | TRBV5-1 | CASRLVPTSSTDTQYF | TGCGCCAGCAGATTGGTTCCGACTTCTAGCACAGATACGCAGTATTTT
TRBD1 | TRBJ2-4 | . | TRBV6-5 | CASSYGTALAKNIQYF | TGTGCCAGCAGTTACGGGACAGCTTTAGCCAAAAACATTCAGTACTTC
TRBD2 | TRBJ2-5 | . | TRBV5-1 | CASSPGGLAAQETQYF | TGCGCCAGCAGCCCCGGGGGACTAGCGGCACAAGAGACCCAGTACTTC
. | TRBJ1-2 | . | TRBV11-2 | CASSLGAIYYGYTF | TGTGCCAGCAGCTTGGGGGCGATCTACTATGGCTACACCTTC
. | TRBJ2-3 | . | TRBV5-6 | CASSPLTGLQTDTQYF | TGTGCCAGCAGCCCACTAACAGGCTTGCAAACAGATACGCAGTATTTT
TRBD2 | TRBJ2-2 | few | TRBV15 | CATNGLAGAGELFF | TGTGCCACCAACGGACTAGCGGGTGCCGGGGAGCTGTTTTTT
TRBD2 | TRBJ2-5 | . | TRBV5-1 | CASSPGTSGPRETQYF | TGCGCCAGCAGCCCAGGGACTAGCGGCCCCCGGGAGACCCAGTACTTC
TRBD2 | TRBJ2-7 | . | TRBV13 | CASSSTSGSYEQYF | TGTGCCAGCAGCTCGACTAGCGGATCCTACGAGCAGTACTTC
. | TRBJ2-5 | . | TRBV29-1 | CSVVAQGKETQYF | TGCAGCGTTGTGGCGCAGGGCAAAGAGACCCAGTACTTC
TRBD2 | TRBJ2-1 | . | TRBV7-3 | CASASGVGGPANEQFF | TGTGCCAGCGCAAGTGGTGTGGGAGGGCCAGCTAATGAGCAGTTCTTC
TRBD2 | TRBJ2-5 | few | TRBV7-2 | CASSLEASGRLKTQYF | TGTGCCAGCAGCTTAGAGGCTAGCGGGAGGTTGAAGACCCAGTACTTC
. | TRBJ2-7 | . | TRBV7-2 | CASSPNPLSYEQYF | TGTGCCAGCAGCCCCAACCCGCTCTCCTACGAGCAGTACTTC
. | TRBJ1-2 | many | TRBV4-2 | CASSQDGQGNGYTF | TGTGCCAGCAGCCAAGACGGCCAGGGTAATGGCTACACCTTC
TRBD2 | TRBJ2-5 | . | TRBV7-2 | CASSLGETSGGVQETQYF | TGTGCCAGCAGCTTAGGTGAAACTAGCGGGGGAGTCCAAGAGACCCAGTACTTC
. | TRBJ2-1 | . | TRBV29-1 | CSVEKSGSSSYNEQFF | TGCAGCGTCGAAAAAAGCGGGTCGAGCTCCTACAATGAGCAGTTCTTC
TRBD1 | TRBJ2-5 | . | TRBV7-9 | CASSTGVTETQYF | TGTGCCAGCAGCACAGGGGTGACAGAGACCCAGTACTTC
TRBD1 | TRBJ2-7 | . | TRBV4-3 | CASSYQAGGSYEQYF | TGCGCCAGCAGCTACCAGGCAGGGGGATCCTACGAGCAGTACTTC
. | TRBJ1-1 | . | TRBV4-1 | CASSSGQNTEAFF | TGCGCCAGCAGCTCGGGACAGAACACTGAAGCTTTCTTT
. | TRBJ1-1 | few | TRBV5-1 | CASSFQGHTEAFF | TGCGCCAGCAGCTTCCAAGGGCACACTGAAGCTTTCTTT
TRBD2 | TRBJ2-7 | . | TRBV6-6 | CASSRLAGSSYEQYF | TGTGCCAGCAGCCGACTAGCGGGTAGCTCCTACGAGCAGTACTTC
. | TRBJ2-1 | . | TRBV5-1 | CASSLDHGGFYEQFF | TGCGCCAGCAGCTTGGACCACGGGGGTTTCTATGAGCAGTTCTTC
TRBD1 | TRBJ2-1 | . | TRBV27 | CASSSGQGATDEQFF | TGTGCCAGCAGTTCGGGACAGGGGGCGACTGATGAGCAGTTCTTC
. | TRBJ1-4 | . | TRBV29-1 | CSVEDRRAGEKLFF | TGCAGCGTTGAAGATCGCAGGGCGGGTGAAAAACTGTTTTTT
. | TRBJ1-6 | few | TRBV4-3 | CASSRAGGSPLHF | TGCGCCAGCAGCCGGGCGGGTGGTTCACCCCTCCACTTT
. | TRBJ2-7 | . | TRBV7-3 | CASSLRGGGGTYEQYF | TGTGCCAGCAGCTTAAGAGGGGGAGGAGGAACCTACGAGCAGTACTTC